This T cell receptor (beta chain) was sequenced in a study of blood T cells in healthy people across ages. The use of a sample-barcoded 5' primer and a J-beta primer mix characterized a second PCR of roughly 6 to 11 cycles. MiXCR, applied by TCRdb to the 5' RACE reads, yields one record per CDR3 protein. Here the sample spans about 680,000 distinct CDR3 sequences, roughly 49% being singletons. This clonotype was counted a few times. From germline, CDR1 is SQVTM and CDR2 ANQGSEA. The CDR3 has 12 amino acids. Trimming took off 3 bases at V and 3 bases at J, with 7 bases between the two ends. The V and J genes are TRBV29-1 and TRBJ2-3; D gene unclear. The sequenced material came from blood. The sequence derives from a woman in her sixties in good health. CDR3 sequence reads: CSVEPGTDTQYF. DNA of the CDR3: TGCAGCGTTGAGCCTGGGACAGATACGCAGTATTTT.